This T cell receptor (beta chain) emerged from a study of cytomegalovirus exposure and HLA in healthy donors. Study-level information: From HLA-typed donors, an early data release held some 80 million unique TCRs.

Germline V gene data show CDR1 as SGHTA and CDR2 as FQGNSA. The CDR3 is made up of 16 amino acids. The V and J ends lost 0 bases and 4 bases, in that order; junction bases with no gene match: 4. PCR primers comprised 60 Vbeta and 13 Jbeta primers. This table comes from immunoSEQ multiplex PCR, and its TCRdb copy is limited to in-frame clones, with some not included. The sample holds more than 100,000 clones, around four fifths seen once. Notes on this clone: The antigen remains undetermined.

Study-wide results and limits: Reportedly, fewer N-insertions than the roughly 600-donor mean appeared in an Asian-associated ancestry cluster in a later analysis. A missense variant in DCLRE1C was later tied to TCR beta V- and J-gene trimming. The authors enumerated 150 to 200 TCR beta chains as linked to cytomegalovirus.

This clonotype was obtained from a middle-aged woman in good health and CMV-seronegative. This chain connects TRBV7-2 to TRBJ1-5, with 9 bases that match TRBD1. Sequences were obtained from PBMCs. CDR3 sequence: CASSLAWTGANQPQHF. DNA of the CDR3: TGTGCCAGCAGCTTAGCCTGGACAGGGGCAAATCAGCCCCAGCATTTT.